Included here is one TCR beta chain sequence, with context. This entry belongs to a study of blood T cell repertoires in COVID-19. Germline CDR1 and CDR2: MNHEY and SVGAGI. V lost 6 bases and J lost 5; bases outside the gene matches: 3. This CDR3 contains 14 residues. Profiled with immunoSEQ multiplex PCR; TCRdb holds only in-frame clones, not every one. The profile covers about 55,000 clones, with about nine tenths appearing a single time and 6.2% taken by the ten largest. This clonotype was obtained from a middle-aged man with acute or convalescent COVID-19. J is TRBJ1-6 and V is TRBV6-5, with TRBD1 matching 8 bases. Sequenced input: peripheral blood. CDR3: CASSLGQDNSPLHF. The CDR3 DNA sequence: TGTGCCAGCAGCTTGGGACAGGATAATTCACCCCTCCACTTT.